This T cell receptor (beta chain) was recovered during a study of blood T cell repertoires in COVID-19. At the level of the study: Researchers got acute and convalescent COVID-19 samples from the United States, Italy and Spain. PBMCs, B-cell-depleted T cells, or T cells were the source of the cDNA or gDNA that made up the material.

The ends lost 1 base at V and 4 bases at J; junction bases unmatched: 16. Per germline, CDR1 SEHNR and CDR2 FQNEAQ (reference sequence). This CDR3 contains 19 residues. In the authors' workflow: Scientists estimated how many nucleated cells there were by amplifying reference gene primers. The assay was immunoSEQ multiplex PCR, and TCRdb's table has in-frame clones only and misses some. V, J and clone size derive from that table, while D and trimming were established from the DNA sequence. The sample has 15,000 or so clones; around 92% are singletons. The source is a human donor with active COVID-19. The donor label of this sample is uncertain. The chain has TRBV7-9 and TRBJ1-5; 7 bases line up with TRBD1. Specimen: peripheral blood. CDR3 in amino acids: CASSLDPSTETGTNQPQHF. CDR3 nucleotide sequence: TGTGCCAGCAGCTTAGACCCATCAACAGAGACAGGGACGAATCAGCCCCAGCATTTT.